A selection of T cell receptor beta chains follows, all from one sample in a study of cytomegalovirus exposure and HLA in healthy donors. Profiled with immunoSEQ multiplex PCR; TCRdb holds only in-frame clones, not every one. The sample includes roughly 80,000 clones, less than 80% of them seen just once. Specimen: PBMCs. The receptors shown here come from a woman aged 45-65 years in good health and CMV-seropositive. Each CDR3 is given with its conserved first and last residue. D genes are given only for firm matches. Clone size, where shown, is once, few, many, or a class for clones that have expanded.

j_call: TRBJ2-7
v_call: TRBV19
d_call: .
clone_size: .
cdr3_nt: TGTGCCAGTAGTATTGCAGGGGGACTTCCCGGCTACGAGCAGTACTTC
cdr3_aa: CASSIAGGLPGYEQYF

j_call: TRBJ1-5
v_call: TRBV21-1
d_call: .
clone_size: .
cdr3_nt: TGTGCCAGCACCAGCATCCCGGGACAGGGAGTTCAGCCCCAGCATTTT
cdr3_aa: CASTSIPGQGVQPQHF

j_call: TRBJ1-2
v_call: TRBV20-1
d_call: .
clone_size: .
cdr3_nt: TGCAGTGCTAGAGATTTTCTCGACACCTTC
cdr3_aa: CSARDFLDTF

j_call: TRBJ1-6
v_call: TRBV28
d_call: .
clone_size: .
cdr3_nt: TGTGCCAGCCATGGGGGGACGGGTTCACCCCTCCACTTT
cdr3_aa: CASHGGTGSPLHF

j_call: TRBJ2-3
v_call: TRBV2
d_call: TRBD1
clone_size: .
cdr3_nt: TGTGCCAGCAACGACAGGGTGACAGATACGCAGTATTTT
cdr3_aa: CASNDRVTDTQYF

j_call: TRBJ2-3
v_call: TRBV7-9
d_call: .
clone_size: .
cdr3_nt: TGTGCCAGCAGCTCCTCCTCTTTCGGGGTGATGCAGTATTTT
cdr3_aa: CASSSSSFGVMQYF

j_call: TRBJ1-2
v_call: TRBV6-1
d_call: TRBD1
clone_size: .
cdr3_nt: TGTGCCACCTCGGGACAGGTCTTTGCTTACACCTTC
cdr3_aa: CATSGQVFAYTF

j_call: TRBJ2-3
v_call: TRBV27
d_call: .
clone_size: .
cdr3_nt: TGTGCCAGCAGTTTTAGACGAAGGACAATCAGGGCCCCCGTTACGCAGTATTTT
cdr3_aa: CASSFRRRTIRAPVTQYF

j_call: TRBJ2-3
v_call: TRBV10-1
d_call: .
clone_size: few
cdr3_nt: TGCGCCAGCAGTGCTACTAGAGCGGGCACAGATACGCAGTATTTT
cdr3_aa: CASSATRAGTDTQYF

j_call: TRBJ1-2
v_call: TRBV5-4
d_call: .
clone_size: .
cdr3_nt: TGTGCCAGCAGCCCGACAGGAGATGCCAACTATGGCTACACCTTC
cdr3_aa: CASSPTGDANYGYTF

j_call: TRBJ2-3
v_call: TRBV4-1
d_call: .
clone_size: .
cdr3_nt: TGCGCCAGCAGCCAAGGAAAACAGGCTAAAGGATCAAGAGATACGCAGTATTTT
cdr3_aa: CASSQGKQAKGSRDTQYF

j_call: TRBJ2-4
v_call: TRBV5-6
d_call: TRBD2
clone_size: .
cdr3_nt: TGTGCCAGCAGCTATGAGAGCGGGGGAAAAAACATTCAGTACTTC
cdr3_aa: CASSYESGGKNIQYF

j_call: TRBJ1-2
v_call: TRBV5-1
d_call: .
clone_size: .
cdr3_nt: TGCGCCAGCAGCACAGGAGAAAACTATGGCTACACCTTC
cdr3_aa: CASSTGENYGYTF

j_call: TRBJ1-5
v_call: TRBV30
d_call: .
clone_size: few
cdr3_nt: TGTGCCTGGAGTGGGCACAGTCTCAATCAGCCCCAGCATTTT
cdr3_aa: CAWSGHSLNQPQHF

j_call: TRBJ2-1
v_call: TRBV14
d_call: .
clone_size: .
cdr3_nt: TGTGCCAGCAGCGGAGACCGTTTAGCGTTCTTC
cdr3_aa: CASSGDRLAFF

j_call: TRBJ1-3
v_call: TRBV14
d_call: .
clone_size: few
cdr3_nt: TGTGCCAGCAGCCAAAGGAGTTTCGGAAACACCATATATTTT
cdr3_aa: CASSQRSFGNTIYF

j_call: TRBJ1-1
v_call: TRBV5-1
d_call: .
clone_size: .
cdr3_nt: TGCGCCAGCAGCGACAGATTCACTGAAGCTTTCTTT
cdr3_aa: CASSDRFTEAFF

j_call: TRBJ2-3
v_call: TRBV15
d_call: TRBD2
clone_size: .
cdr3_nt: TGTGCCACCAGCAGAGAAACCGCGAACTTAGCGGGGGGCACAGATACGCAGTATTTT
cdr3_aa: CATSRETANLAGGTDTQYF

j_call: TRBJ2-7
v_call: TRBV11-2
d_call: .
clone_size: once
cdr3_nt: TGTGCCAGCAGCTCCCTACTCTACGAGCAGTACTTC
cdr3_aa: CASSSLLYEQYF

j_call: TRBJ1-3
v_call: TRBV10-3
d_call: .
clone_size: .
cdr3_nt: TGTGCCATCAGTAAACGGACAGACCCCTCTGGAAACACCATATATTTT
cdr3_aa: CAISKRTDPSGNTIYF

j_call: TRBJ2-1
v_call: TRBV7-7
d_call: TRBD2
clone_size: .
cdr3_nt: TGTGCTAGCAGCTTAGCGGGGGGTCTCTACAATGAGCAGTTCTTC
cdr3_aa: CASSLAGGLYNEQFF

j_call: TRBJ2-2
v_call: TRBV11-2
d_call: .
clone_size: .
cdr3_nt: TGTGCCAGCAGCTCGCAGGGCGGGGAGCTGTTTTTT
cdr3_aa: CASSSQGGELFF

j_call: TRBJ1-6
v_call: TRBV19
d_call: .
clone_size: few
cdr3_nt: TGTGCCAGTAGTCCCCGGAGGGTTTTGTCAAGAGCCGTAATTTATAATTCACCCCTCCACTTT
cdr3_aa: CASSPRRVLSRAVIYNSPLHF

j_call: TRBJ2-7
v_call: TRBV7-2
d_call: .
clone_size: .
cdr3_nt: TGTGCCAGCAGCTCAGGGATCGAGCAGTACTTC
cdr3_aa: CASSSGIEQYF

j_call: TRBJ2-5
v_call: TRBV14
d_call: TRBD2
clone_size: .
cdr3_nt: TGTGCCAGCAGGAGCCAACTAGCGGGCCAAGAGACCCAGTACTTC
cdr3_aa: CASRSQLAGQETQYF